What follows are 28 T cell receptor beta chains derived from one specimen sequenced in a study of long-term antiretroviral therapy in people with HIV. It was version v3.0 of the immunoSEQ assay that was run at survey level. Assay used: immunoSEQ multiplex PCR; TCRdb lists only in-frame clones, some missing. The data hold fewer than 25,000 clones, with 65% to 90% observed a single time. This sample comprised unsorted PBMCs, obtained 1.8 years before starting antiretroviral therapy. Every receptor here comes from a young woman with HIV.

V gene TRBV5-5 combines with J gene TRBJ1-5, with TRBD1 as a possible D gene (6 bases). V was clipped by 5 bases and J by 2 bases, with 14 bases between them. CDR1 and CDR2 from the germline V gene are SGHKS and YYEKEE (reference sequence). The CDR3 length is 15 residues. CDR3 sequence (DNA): TGTGCCAGCAGTCGGGACAAAGCGGGCAATCAGCCCCAGCATTTT. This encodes CASSRDKAGNQPQHF.

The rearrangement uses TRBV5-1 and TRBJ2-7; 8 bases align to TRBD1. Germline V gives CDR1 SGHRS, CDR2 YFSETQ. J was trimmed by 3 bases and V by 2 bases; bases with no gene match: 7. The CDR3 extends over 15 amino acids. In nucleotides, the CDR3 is TGCGCCAGCAGCTTAACCGGACAGGGAGACTACGAGCAGTACTTC. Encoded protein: CASSLTGQGDYEQYF.

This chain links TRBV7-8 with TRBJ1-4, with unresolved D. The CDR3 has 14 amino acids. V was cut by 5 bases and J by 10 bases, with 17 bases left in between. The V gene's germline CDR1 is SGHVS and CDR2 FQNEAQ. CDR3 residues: CASSPQEKGGKLFF. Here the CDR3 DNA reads TGTGCCAGCAGCCCGCAGGAAAAAGGAGGAAAACTGTTTTTT.

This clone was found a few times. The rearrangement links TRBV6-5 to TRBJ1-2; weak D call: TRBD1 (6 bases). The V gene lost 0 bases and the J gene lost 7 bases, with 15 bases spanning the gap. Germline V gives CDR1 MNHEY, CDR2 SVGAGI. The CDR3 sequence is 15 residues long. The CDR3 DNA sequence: TGTGCCAGCAGTTACTCGAACAGGGCCCCTGGTGGCTACACCTTC. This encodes CASSYSNRAPGGYTF.

As DNA, the CDR3 is TGCGCCAGCCGGGAACAGGGGGCCTATCCTGAAGCTTTCTTT. Translated, it gives CASREQGAYPEAFF. The chain combines TRBV10-2 with TRBJ1-1; 9 bases agree with TRBD1. The CDR3 contains 14 residues. Germline V gene sequence: CDR1 WSHSY, CDR2 SAAADI. The J segment lost 6 bases and the V segment lost 8 bases, leaving 10 bases of the junction unmatched.

The chain's CDR3 is CAWSEQSFNEKLFF. In DNA form, the CDR3 reads TGTGCCTGGAGCGAACAGAGCTTTAATGAAAAACTGTTTTTT. The chain combines TRBV30 with TRBJ1-4; D is ambiguous. V lost 3 bases and J lost 4, with 12 bases in between. The CDR3 has 14 residues. Germline CDR1 is GTSNPN and CDR2 is SVGIG (reference sequence).

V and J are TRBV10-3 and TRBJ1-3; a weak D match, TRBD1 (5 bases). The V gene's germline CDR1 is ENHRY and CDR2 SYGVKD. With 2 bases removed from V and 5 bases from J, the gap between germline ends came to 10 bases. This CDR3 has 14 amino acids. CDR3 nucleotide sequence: TGTGCCATCAGTGAGGACAGTGCGAGAAACACCATATATTTT. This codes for CAISEDSARNTIYF.

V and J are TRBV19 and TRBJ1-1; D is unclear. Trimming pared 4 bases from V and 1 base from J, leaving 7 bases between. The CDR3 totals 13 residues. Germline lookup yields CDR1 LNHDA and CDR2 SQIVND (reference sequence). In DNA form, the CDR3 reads TGTGCCAGTAGTACAACAAGGAACACTGAAGCTTTCTTT. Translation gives CASSTTRNTEAFF.

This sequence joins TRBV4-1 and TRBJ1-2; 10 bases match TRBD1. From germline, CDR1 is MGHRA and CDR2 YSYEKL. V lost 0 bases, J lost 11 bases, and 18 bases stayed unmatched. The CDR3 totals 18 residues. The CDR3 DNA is TGCGCCAGCAGCCAAGACTACAGACAGGGGGCCTTCCCCTCGGTTTACACCTTC. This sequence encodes CASSQDYRQGAFPSVYTF.

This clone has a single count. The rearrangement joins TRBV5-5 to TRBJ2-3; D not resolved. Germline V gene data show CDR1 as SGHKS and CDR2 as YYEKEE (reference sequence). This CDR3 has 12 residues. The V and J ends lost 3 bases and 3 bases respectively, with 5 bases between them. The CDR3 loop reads CASSSGTDTQYF. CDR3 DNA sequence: TGTGCCAGCAGCTCCGGGACAGATACGCAGTATTTT.

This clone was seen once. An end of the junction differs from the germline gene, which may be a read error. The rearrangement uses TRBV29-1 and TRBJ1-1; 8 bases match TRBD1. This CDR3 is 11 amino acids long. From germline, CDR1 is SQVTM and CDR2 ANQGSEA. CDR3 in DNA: TGCAGCTTTGACAGGGGCTCTGAAGCTTTCTTT. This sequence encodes CSFDRGSEAFF.

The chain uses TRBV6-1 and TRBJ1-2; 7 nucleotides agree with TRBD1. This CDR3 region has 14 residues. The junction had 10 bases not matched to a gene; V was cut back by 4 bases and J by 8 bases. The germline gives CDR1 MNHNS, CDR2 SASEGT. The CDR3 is CASSARTGAGGYTF. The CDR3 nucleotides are TGTGCCAGCAGTGCGCGAACAGGGGCAGGGGGCTACACCTTC.

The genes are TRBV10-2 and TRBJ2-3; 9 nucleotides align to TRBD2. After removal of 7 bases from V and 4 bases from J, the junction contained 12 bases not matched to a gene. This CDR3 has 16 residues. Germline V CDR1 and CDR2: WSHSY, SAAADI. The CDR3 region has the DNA TGCGCCAGCAAGCATTTTAGCGGGGGTGGGGCAGATACGCAGTATTTT. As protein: CASKHFSGGGADTQYF.

This CDR3 is CASSGRGLSTDTQYF. In DNA form, the CDR3 reads TGTGCCAGCAGCGGTAGGGGGCTCAGCACAGATACGCAGTATTTT. This rearrangement joins TRBV7-9 to TRBJ2-3; 7 bases are shared with TRBD1. The V gene end was trimmed by 5 bases and the J gene end by 0 bases; junction bases not matched to a gene: 5. Germline CDR1 is SEHNR and CDR2 is FQNEAQ (reference sequence). This CDR3 is built from 15 residues.

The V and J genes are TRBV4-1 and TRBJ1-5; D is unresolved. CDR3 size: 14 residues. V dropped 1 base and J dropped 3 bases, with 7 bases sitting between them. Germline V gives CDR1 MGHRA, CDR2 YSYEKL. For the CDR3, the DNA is TGCGCCAGCAGCCAAGGGCCGATCAATCAGCCCCAGCATTTT. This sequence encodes CASSQGPINQPQHF.

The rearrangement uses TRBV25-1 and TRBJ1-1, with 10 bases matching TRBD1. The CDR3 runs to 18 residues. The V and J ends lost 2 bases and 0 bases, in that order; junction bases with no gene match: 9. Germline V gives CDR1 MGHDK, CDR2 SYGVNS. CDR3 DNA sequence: TGTGCCAGCAGTGAAGGCGGAGGACAGGGGGTGATGAACACTGAAGCTTTCTTT. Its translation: CASSEGGGQGVMNTEAFF. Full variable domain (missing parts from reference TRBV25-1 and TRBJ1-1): EADIYQTPRYLVIGTGKKITLECSQTMGHDKMYWYQQDPGMELHLIHYSYGVNSTEKGDLSSESTVSRIRTEHFPLTLESARPSHTSQYLCASSEGGGQGVMNTEAFFGQGTRLTVV.

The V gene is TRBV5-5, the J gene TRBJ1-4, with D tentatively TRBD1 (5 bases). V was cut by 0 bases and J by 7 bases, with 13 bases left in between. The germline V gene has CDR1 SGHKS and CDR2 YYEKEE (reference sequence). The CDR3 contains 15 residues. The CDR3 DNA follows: TGTGCCAGCAGCTTGGAGCCAGGGTCCTTTGAAAAACTGTTTTTT. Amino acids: CASSLEPGSFEKLFF. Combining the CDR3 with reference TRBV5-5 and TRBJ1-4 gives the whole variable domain DAGVTQSPTHLIKTRGQQVTLRCSPISGHKSVSWYQQVLGQGPQFIFQYYEKEERGRGNFPDRFSARQFPNYSSELNVNALLLGDSALYLCASSLEPGSFEKLFFGSGTQLSVL.

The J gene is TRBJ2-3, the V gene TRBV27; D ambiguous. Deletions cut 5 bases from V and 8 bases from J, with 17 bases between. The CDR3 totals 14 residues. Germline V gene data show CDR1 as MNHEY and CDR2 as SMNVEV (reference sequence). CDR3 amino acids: CASSPLFSLVTQYF. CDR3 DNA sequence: TGTGCCAGCAGTCCCCTTTTTAGTCTCGTTACGCAGTATTTT.

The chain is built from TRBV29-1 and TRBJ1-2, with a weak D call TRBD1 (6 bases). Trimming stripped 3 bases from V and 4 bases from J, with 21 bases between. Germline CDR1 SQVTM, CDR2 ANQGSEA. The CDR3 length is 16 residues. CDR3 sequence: CSVEKSFGGGIYGYTF. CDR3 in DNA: TGCAGCGTTGAGAAAAGTTTTGGGGGGGGCATCTATGGCTACACCTTC.

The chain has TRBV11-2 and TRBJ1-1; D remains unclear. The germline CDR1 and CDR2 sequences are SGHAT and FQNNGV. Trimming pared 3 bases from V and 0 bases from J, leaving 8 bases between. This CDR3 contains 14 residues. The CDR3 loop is CASSFQQLNTEAFF. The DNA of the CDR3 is TGTGCCAGCAGCTTTCAACAGCTGAACACTGAAGCTTTCTTT.

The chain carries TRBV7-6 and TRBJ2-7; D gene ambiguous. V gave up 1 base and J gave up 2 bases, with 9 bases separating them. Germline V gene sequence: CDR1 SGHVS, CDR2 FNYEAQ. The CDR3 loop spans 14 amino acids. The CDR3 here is CASSLDPLAYEQYF. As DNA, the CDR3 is TGTGCCAGCAGCTTAGACCCACTGGCCTACGAGCAGTACTTC.

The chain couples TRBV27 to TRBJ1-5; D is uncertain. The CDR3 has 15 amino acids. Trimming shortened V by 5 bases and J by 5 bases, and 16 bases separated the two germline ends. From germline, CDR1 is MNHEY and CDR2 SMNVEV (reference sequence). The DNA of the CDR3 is TGTGCCAGCAGTCCAGGCCGGGCAGCGCATCAGCCCCAGCATTTT. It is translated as CASSPGRAAHQPQHF.

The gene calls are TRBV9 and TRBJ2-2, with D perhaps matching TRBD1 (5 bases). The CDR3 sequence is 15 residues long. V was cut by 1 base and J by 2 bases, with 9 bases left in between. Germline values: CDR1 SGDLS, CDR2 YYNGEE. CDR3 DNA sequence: TGTGCCAGCAGCGTACAGGGTTTCAACACCGGGGAGCTGTTTTTT. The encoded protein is CASSVQGFNTGELFF.

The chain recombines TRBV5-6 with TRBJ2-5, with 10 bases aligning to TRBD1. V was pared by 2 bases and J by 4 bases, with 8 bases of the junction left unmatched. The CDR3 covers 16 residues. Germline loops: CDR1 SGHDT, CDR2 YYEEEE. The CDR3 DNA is TGTGCCAGCAGCTTTCGAGGGACAGGGGTTGGAGAGACCCAGTACTTC. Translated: CASSFRGTGVGETQYF.

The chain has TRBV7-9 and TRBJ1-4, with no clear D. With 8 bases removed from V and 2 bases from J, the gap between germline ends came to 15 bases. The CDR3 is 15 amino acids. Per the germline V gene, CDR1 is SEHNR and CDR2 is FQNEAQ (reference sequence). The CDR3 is CASGAVGSTNEKLFF. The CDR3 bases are TGTGCCAGCGGCGCGGTGGGGTCCACTAATGAAAAACTGTTTTTT.

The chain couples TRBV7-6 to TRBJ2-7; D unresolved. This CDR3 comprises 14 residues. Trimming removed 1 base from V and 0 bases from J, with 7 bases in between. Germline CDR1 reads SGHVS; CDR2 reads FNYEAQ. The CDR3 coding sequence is TGTGCCAGCAGCTTAGACCACAGCTCCTACGAGCAGTACTTC. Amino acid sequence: CASSLDHSSYEQYF. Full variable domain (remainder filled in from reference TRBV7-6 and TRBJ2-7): GAGVSQSPRYKVTKRGQDVALRCDPISGHVSLYWYRQALGQGPEFLTYFNYEAQQDKSGLPNDRFSAERPEGSISTLTIQRTEQRDSAMYRCASSLDHSSYEQYFGPGTRLTVT.

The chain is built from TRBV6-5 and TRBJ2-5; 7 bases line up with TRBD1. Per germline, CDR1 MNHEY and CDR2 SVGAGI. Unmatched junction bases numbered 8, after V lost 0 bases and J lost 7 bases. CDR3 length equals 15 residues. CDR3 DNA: TGTGCCAGCAGTTACTCCCGACAGGGTCTTGGGACCCAGTACTTC. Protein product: CASSYSRQGLGTQYF.

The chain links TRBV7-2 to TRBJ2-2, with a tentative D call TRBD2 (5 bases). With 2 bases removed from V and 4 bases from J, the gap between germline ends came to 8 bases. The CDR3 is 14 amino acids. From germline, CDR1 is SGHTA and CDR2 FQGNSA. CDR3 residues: CASSLYGVTGELFF. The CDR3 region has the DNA TGTGCCAGCAGCTTATACGGGGTCACCGGGGAGCTGTTTTTT.